This TCR beta chain was sequenced for a study of tumor and adjacent non-tumor tissue in lung cancer. Whole-study context: The patients, 10 to 11 men and about five women, were about 31 to 76 with stage I to III disease. Around 4 million productive TCRbeta reads were obtained per sample on average. Study-level points and caveats: Significantly higher TCR diversity was found in tumor than normal lung.

V lost 2 bases and J 4 bases, leaving 17 bases between the germline ends. The length of the CDR3 is 16 residues. A word on this clonotype: Its antigen remains unknown. This likely comes from a read error, as the CDR3 has no conserved phenylalanine or tryptophan at its end.

Three rounds of nested PCR, following a modified ARM-PCR protocol, produced the TCRbeta library. TCRdb re-derived calls from the multiplex PCR reads in MiXCR, one entry per CDR3 protein. The data contain over 80,000 distinct CDR3 sequences, around 82% of them singletons. RNA was extracted from bulk tissue without any cell sorting. Distant lung tissue was collected more than 3 cm away from the tumor edge. This TCR was recovered from a woman aged 45-65 years with non-small cell lung cancer. What was sequenced was distant non-tumor lung tissue. The V and J genes are TRBV12-3 or TRBV12-4 and TRBJ1-1, with a tentative D call TRBD1 (6 bases). The CDR3 region is CASSLRAGAGITEAFS. DNA for the CDR3: TGTGCCAGCAGTTTAAGAGCAGGGGCTGGGATCACTGAAGCTTTCTCG.